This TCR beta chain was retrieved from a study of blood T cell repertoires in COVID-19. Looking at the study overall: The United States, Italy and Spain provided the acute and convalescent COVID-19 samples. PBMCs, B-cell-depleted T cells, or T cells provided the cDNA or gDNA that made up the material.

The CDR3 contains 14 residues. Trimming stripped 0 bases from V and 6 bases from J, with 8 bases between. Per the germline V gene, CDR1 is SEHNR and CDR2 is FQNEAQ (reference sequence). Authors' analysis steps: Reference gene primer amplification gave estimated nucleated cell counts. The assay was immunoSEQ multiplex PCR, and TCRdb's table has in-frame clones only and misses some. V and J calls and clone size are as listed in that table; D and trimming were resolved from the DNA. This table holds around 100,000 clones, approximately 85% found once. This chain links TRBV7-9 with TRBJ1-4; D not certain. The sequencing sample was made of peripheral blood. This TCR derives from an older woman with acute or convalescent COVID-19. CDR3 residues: CASSLAYGDEKLFF. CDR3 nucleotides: TGTGCCAGCAGCTTAGCGTACGGAGATGAAAAACTGTTTTTT.